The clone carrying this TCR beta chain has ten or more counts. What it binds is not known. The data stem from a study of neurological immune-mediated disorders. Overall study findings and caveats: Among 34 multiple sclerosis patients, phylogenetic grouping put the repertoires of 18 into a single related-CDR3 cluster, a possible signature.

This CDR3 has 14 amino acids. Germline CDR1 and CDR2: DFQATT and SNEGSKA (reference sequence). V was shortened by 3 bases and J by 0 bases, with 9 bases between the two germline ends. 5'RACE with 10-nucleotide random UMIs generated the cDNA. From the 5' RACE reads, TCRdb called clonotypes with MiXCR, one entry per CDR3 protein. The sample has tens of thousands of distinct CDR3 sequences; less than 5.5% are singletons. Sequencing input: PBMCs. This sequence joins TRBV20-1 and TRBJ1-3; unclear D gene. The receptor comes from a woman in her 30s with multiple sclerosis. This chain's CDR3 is CSASGSPSGNTIYF. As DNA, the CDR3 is TGCAGTGCTAGCGGCTCTCCCTCTGGAAACACCATATATTTT.